Below are 2 T cell receptor beta chains sequenced from a single sample in a study of blood T cells in healthy people across ages. Using a J-beta primer mix together with a sample-barcoded 5' primer, a second PCR was run for roughly 6 to 12 cycles. TCRdb passed the 5' RACE reads through MiXCR, listing each CDR3 protein once. The sample includes 800,000 to 950,000 distinct CDR3 sequences, around 36% seen only once; the top ten take 10% to 15%. Sequenced sample: blood. These receptors were taken from a young man in good health.

This sequence joins TRBV2 and TRBJ2-1; no definite D call. The germline V and J ends were trimmed by 7 bases and 11 bases, with 15 bases remaining between them. The CDR3 spans 12 residues. The germline gives CDR1 SNHLY, CDR2 FYNNEI. CDR3 amino acids: CASTKTGRKQFF. The CDR3 coding sequence is TGTGCCAGCACGAAAACCGGGCGAAAGCAGTTCTTC.

This clonotype occurred a few times. The chain is built from TRBV20-1 and TRBJ2-5; D gene ambiguous. CDR1 is DFQATT, CDR2 SNEGSKA, per germline (reference sequence). V lost 2 bases, J lost 5 bases, and 6 bases lay in between. The CDR3 consists of 11 residues. CDR3 DNA: TGCAGTGCTAGATTAAGGGAGACCCAGTACTTC. Encoded protein: CSARLRETQYF.